This TCR beta chain came from a study of neurological immune-mediated disorders. General study points: The greatest TCR clonal expansion occurred in HTLV-1-associated myelopathy and the least in multiple sclerosis, which fell below healthy controls. Expanded clones shared no CDR3 amino acid sequences across subjects, suggesting private repertoires in all groups.

This clonotype was found many times. Its specificity is unknown. For the unsorted libraries, 2 million PBMCs stored at -80 C served as input. Germline loops: CDR1 SQVTM, CDR2 ANQGSEA. With 4 bases removed from V and 5 bases from J, the gap between germline ends came to 12 bases. This CDR3 is built from 13 residues. Each TCR transcript was tagged with a 10-nucleotide random UMI during 5'RACE. TCRdb called the 5' RACE reads again in MiXCR, with one record for every CDR3 protein. Of more than 30,000 distinct CDR3 sequences in the sample, 4% to 5.5% are singletons; the top ten hold 20% to 25%. The source of this sequence is a man aged 18 to 29 in good health. Sequencing input: PBMCs. The genes are TRBV29-1 and TRBJ2-1, with D perhaps TRBD1 (5 bases). CDR3 sequence: CSVVGLQNNEQFF. DNA for the CDR3: TGCAGCGTTGTGGGGCTCCAGAACAATGAGCAGTTCTTC.